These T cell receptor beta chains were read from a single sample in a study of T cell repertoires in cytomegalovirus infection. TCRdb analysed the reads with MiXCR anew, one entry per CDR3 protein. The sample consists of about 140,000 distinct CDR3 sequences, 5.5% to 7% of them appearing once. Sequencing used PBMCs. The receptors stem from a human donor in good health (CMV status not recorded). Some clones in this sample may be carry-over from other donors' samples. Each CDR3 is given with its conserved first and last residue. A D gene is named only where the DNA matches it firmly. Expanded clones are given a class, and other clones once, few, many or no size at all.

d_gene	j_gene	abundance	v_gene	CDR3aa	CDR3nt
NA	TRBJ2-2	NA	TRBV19	CASRVARLTGELFF	TGTGCCAGTAGAGTAGCGCGGCTAACCGGGGAGCTGTTTTTT
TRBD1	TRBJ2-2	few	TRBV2	CASRRDRANTGELFF	TGTGCCAGCAGAAGGGACAGGGCAAACACCGGGGAGCTGTTTTTT
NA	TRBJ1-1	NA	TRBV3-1	CASSSGKNTEAFF	TGTGCCAGCAGCTCCGGGAAGAACACTGAAGCTTTCTTT
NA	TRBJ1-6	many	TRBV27	CASSFEGSYNSPLHF	TGTGCCAGCAGTTTTGAGGGATCCTATAATTCACCCCTCCACTTT
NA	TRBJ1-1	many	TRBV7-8	CASSLRYRVNTEAFF	TGTGCCAGCAGCTTAAGGTACAGGGTGAACACTGAAGCTTTCTTT
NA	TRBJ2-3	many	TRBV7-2	CASSATADTQYF	TGTGCCAGCAGCGCGACAGCAGATACGCAGTATTTT
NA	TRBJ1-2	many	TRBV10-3	CAIRRGGEDGYTF	TGTGCCATCAGACGCGGGGGCGAGGATGGCTACACCTTC
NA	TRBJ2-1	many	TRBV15	CATSRDPGWDEQFF	TGTGCCACCAGCAGGGACCCGGGATGGGATGAGCAGTTCTTC
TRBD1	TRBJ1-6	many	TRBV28	CASSWSGTGSNSPLHF	TGTGCCAGCAGTTGGAGCGGGACAGGGTCTAATTCACCCCTCCACTTT
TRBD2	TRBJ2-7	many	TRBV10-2	CASTLAGAAHEQYF	TGCGCCAGCACACTAGCGGGGGCTGCCCACGAGCAGTACTTC
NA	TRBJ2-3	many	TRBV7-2	CASSFRTTTDTQYF	TGTGCCAGCAGCTTTCGGACTACCACAGATACGCAGTATTTT
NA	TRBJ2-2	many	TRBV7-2	CASTPPGRGVNGELFF	TGTGCCAGCACCCCTCCCGGTAGGGGAGTAAACGGGGAGCTGTTTTTT
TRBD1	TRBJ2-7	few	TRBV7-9	CASSMGQGAVYEQYF	TGTGCCAGCAGCATGGGACAGGGGGCCGTCTACGAGCAGTACTTC
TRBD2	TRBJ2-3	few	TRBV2	CASSLGTSGGNTQYF	TGTGCCAGCAGCCTTGGGACTAGCGGGGGGAATACGCAGTATTTT
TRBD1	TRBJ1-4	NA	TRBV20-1	CSARDSGATGANEKLFF	TGCAGTGCTAGAGATTCGGGAGCTACAGGGGCGAATGAAAAACTGTTTTTT
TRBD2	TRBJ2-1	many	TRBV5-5	CASSLVWTSGTSYNEQFF	TGTGCCAGCAGCTTGGTTTGGACTAGCGGGACCTCCTACAATGAGCAGTTCTTC
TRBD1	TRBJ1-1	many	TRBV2	CASSSTGVNTEAFF	TGTGCCAGCAGTTCTACAGGGGTGAACACTGAAGCTTTCTTT
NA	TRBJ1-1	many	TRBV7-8	CASSTASRRPGWAFF	TGTGCCAGCAGCACCGCCTCCCGACGGCCGGGGTGGGCTTTCTTT
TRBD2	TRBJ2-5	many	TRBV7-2	CASSFPTSGGAKTQYF	TGTGCCAGCAGCTTTCCAACTAGCGGGGGGGCCAAGACCCAGTACTTC
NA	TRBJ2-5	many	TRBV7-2	CASSSGGETQYF	TGTGCCAGCAGCAGTGGAGGAGAGACCCAGTACTTC
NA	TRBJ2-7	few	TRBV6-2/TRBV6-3	CASSWDYEQYF	TGTGCCAGCAGTTGGGACTACGAGCAGTACTTC
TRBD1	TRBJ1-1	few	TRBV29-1	CSVVQGARNTEAFF	TGCAGCGTTGTCCAGGGGGCGCGGAACACTGAAGCTTTCTTT
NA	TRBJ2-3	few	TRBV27	CASNYRGEEGGTQYF	TGTGCCAGCAACTACCGTGGGGAGGAGGGGGGTACGCAGTATTTT
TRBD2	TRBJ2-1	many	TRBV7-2	CASSHTSGGADEQFF	TGTGCCAGCAGCCATACTAGCGGGGGGGCTGATGAGCAGTTCTTC
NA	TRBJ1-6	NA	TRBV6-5	CASTRAENSPLHF	TGTGCCAGCACCCGGGCAGAGAATTCACCCCTCCACTTT
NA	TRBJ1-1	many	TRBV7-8	CASSLAGWGPPGGEAFF	TGTGCCAGCAGCTTAGCGGGGTGGGGGCCGCCGGGGGGTGAAGCTTTCTTT
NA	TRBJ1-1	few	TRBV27	CASHTGNTEAFF	TGTGCCAGCCACACAGGGAACACTGAAGCTTTCTTT
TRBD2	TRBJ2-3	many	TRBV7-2	CASSSGTGTSGGPTQYF	TGTGCCAGCAGCTCCGGCACCGGGACTAGCGGGGGACCTACGCAGTATTTT
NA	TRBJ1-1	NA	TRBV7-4	CASSTAWEDTEAFF	TGTGCCAGCAGCACCGCGTGGGAGGACACTGAAGCTTTCTTT
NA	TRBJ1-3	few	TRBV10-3	CAIRDSPGNTIYF	TGTGCCATCAGGGACAGTCCTGGAAACACCATATATTTT
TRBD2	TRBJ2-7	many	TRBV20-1	CSARAGLGNNEQYF	TGCAGTGCCCGAGCGGGGTTAGGGAACAACGAGCAGTACTTC
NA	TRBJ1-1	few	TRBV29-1	CSVRKGPRGAEAFF	TGCAGCGTTCGCAAGGGGCCGCGGGGGGCTGAAGCTTTCTTT
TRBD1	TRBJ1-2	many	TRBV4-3	CASSQGQGGGYGYTF	TGCGCCAGCAGCCAGGGACAGGGAGGGGGCTATGGCTACACCTTC
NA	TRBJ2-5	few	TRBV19	CASGTVETQYF	TGTGCCAGTGGGACGGTGGAGACCCAGTACTTC
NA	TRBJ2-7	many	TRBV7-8	CASSPYVAYEQYF	TGTGCCAGCAGCCCCTACGTAGCCTACGAGCAGTACTTC
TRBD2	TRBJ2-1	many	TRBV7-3	CASSLGGGAQNEQFF	TGTGCCAGCAGCTTGGGGGGAGGGGCGCAGAATGAGCAGTTCTTC
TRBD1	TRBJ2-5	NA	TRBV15	CATSRAGTGGLETQYF	TGTGCCACCAGCAGAGCTGGGACAGGTGGTCTAGAGACCCAGTACTTC
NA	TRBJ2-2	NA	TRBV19	CASSTPPGELFF	TGTGCCAGTAGTACTCCGCCCGGGGAGCTGTTTTTT
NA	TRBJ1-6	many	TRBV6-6	CASSYSNAGSLNGSPLHF	TGTGCCAGCAGTTACTCGAACGCAGGGTCGCTGAATGGTTCACCCCTCCACTTT
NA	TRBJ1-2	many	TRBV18	CASSPPTGPDTMGYTF	TGTGCCAGCTCCCCTCCGACAGGTCCGGACACCATGGGCTACACCTTC
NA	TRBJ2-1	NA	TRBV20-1	CSSYDPTGRNEQFF	TGCAGCTCTTATGACCCCACCGGGCGCAATGAGCAGTTCTTC
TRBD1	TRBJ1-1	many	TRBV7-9	CASSPARGQLNTEAFF	TGTGCCAGCAGCCCCGCGCGGGGACAGCTGAACACTGAAGCTTTCTTT